The 14 T cell receptor beta chains in this list originate from one sample, sequenced in a study of shared clonotypes between healthy human individuals. Naive CD8 isolation took CD45RO-negative cells positively selected for CCR7 and excluded terminally differentiated effector memory CD45RA+ cells. TCRdb's copy holds only in-frame clones and misses some; the assay was immunoSEQ multiplex PCR. The data show about 800,000 clones, 90% to 97% seen once. Sequencing was carried out using naive CD8+ T cells sorted from blood. The origin of the receptors is a man younger than 45 in good health.

The chain joins TRBV7-9 to TRBJ2-5; 7 bases line up with TRBD1. V lost 1 base and J lost 2; bases outside the gene matches: 4. Germline CDR1 and CDR2: SEHNR and FQNEAQ (reference sequence). This CDR3 contains 15 residues. The CDR3 sequence: CASSLVATGQETQYF. The CDR3 DNA reads TGTGCCAGCAGCTTAGTCGCGACAGGGCAAGAGACCCAGTACTTC.

CDR3 region: CASSQGGTSGYNEQFF. The CDR3 DNA follows: TGTGCCAGCAGCCAGGGCGGGACTAGCGGATACAATGAGCAGTTCTTC. This sequence joins TRBV28 and TRBJ2-1; 11 bases line up with TRBD2. Trimming took 6 bases from V and 4 from J; bases not matched to a gene: 8. The CDR3 has 16 amino acids. Germline V gene data show CDR1 as MDHEN and CDR2 as SYDVKM.

The J gene is TRBJ2-1, the V gene TRBV27; the D is unclear. V lost 8 bases, J lost 4 bases, and 6 bases lay in between. The germline CDR1 and CDR2 sequences are MNHEY and SMNVEV (reference sequence). The CDR3 contains 11 residues. The CDR3 coding sequence is TGTGCCAGCCGTGTTTACAATGAGCAGTTCTTC. Amino acids: CASRVYNEQFF.

The chain uses TRBV23-1 and TRBJ1-2; D is unclear. Being an ORF, TRBV23-1 has a function that is uncertain. V gave up 8 bases and J gave up 4 bases, with 26 bases separating them. CDR3 size: 17 residues. DNA for the CDR3: TGCGCCAGCCGTTCACGGACCCAGACTGACGATCTCTATGGCTACACCTTC. Residues: CASRSRTQTDDLYGYTF.

This clone appeared a single time. This sequence joins TRBV19 and TRBJ2-5; 11 bases fit TRBD1. The CDR3 sequence is 15 residues long. Germline CDR1 reads LNHDA; CDR2 reads SQIVND (reference sequence). The junction had 4 bases not matched to a gene; V was cut back by 6 bases and J by 1 base. CDR3 in amino acids: CASSPDRGLQETQYF. The CDR3 nucleotides are TGTGCCAGTAGCCCGGACAGGGGGCTCCAAGAGACCCAGTACTTC.

This chain joins TRBV7-9 and TRBJ2-7, with TRBD1 as a possible D gene (5 bases). The length of the CDR3 is 16 residues. Trimming left V 5 bases short and J 1 base short, with 18 bases between. The germline V gene has CDR1 SEHNR and CDR2 FQNEAQ (reference sequence). The CDR3 region is CASSPPGGRASYEQYF. The CDR3 DNA reads TGTGCCAGCAGCCCACCGGGTGGCAGGGCTTCCTACGAGCAGTACTTC. Combining the CDR3 with reference TRBV7-9 and TRBJ2-7 gives the whole variable domain DTGVSQNPRHKITKRGQNVTFRCDPISEHNRLYWYRQTLGQGPEFLTYFQNEAQLEKSRLLSDRFSAERPKGSFSTLEIQRTEQGDSAMYLCASSPPGGRASYEQYFGPGTRLTVT.

This chain links TRBV7-9 with TRBJ1-1, with 9 bases identical to TRBD1. The CDR3 consists of 14 residues. CDR1 SEHNR and CDR2 FQNEAQ come from the germline V gene (reference sequence). The junction had 6 bases not matched to a gene; V was cut back by 5 bases and J by 5 bases. CDR3 protein: CASSRGQGGTEAFF. The CDR3 nucleotides are TGTGCCAGCAGCCGGGGACAGGGAGGGACTGAAGCTTTCTTT.

The gene calls are TRBV27 and TRBJ1-1; no clear D. Germline lookup yields CDR1 MNHEY and CDR2 SMNVEV (reference sequence). Trimming cost V 5 bases and J 6 bases, with 13 bases left between them. This CDR3 has 13 residues. CDR3 amino acids: CASSPPNYAEAFF. CDR3 nucleotides: TGTGCCAGCAGTCCCCCGAATTACGCTGAAGCTTTCTTT.

Here the CDR3 DNA reads TGCGCCAGCAGCTTACGACAGGGGGCTCCCTACGAGCAGTACTTC. Protein sequence: CASSLRQGAPYEQYF. This chain joins TRBV4-1 and TRBJ2-7; 10 nucleotides match TRBD1. In germline, CDR1 is MGHRA, CDR2 YSYEKL. The CDR3 has 15 residues. V shed 5 bases, J shed 2 bases, and the junction held 6 bases outside the gene matches.

The chain carries TRBV5-4 and TRBJ2-6; D unresolved. The germline V and J ends were trimmed by 1 base and 4 bases, with 15 bases remaining between them. Germline values: CDR1 SGHNT, CDR2 YYREEE (reference sequence). The CDR3 has 17 residues. CDR3 nucleotides: TGTGCCAGCAGCTTGCCGGTATCGAGTGAAGGGGCCAACGTCCTGACTTTC. This encodes CASSLPVSSEGANVLTF.

The chain carries TRBV7-9 and TRBJ2-5; TRBD2 agrees at 9 bases. Per germline, CDR1 SEHNR and CDR2 FQNEAQ (reference sequence). V was clipped by 5 bases and J by 5 bases; unmatched bases: 15. The CDR3 covers 17 residues. The CDR3 sequence is CASSPPPGGRVEETQYF. CDR3 DNA: TGTGCCAGCAGCCCACCCCCTGGCGGGAGGGTAGAGGAGACCCAGTACTTC. The full variable domain, with the rest looked up from reference TRBV7-9 and TRBJ2-5, is DTGVSQNPRHKITKRGQNVTFRCDPISEHNRLYWYRQTLGQGPEFLTYFQNEAQLEKSRLLSDRFSAERPKGSFSTLEIQRTEQGDSAMYLCASSPPPGGRVEETQYFGPGTRLLVL.

V usage is TRBV7-9 and J usage is TRBJ1-1, with D hard to call. CDR1 SEHNR and CDR2 FQNEAQ come from the germline V gene (reference sequence). V lost 1 base to trimming and J lost 6 bases, with 9 bases between them. The CDR3 length is 13 residues. CDR3 protein: CASSLGGRAEAFF. Written as DNA, the CDR3 is TGTGCCAGCAGCTTAGGGGGTAGGGCTGAAGCTTTCTTT. Filled out from reference TRBV7-9 and TRBJ1-1, the complete variable domain reads DTGVSQNPRHKITKRGQNVTFRCDPISEHNRLYWYRQTLGQGPEFLTYFQNEAQLEKSRLLSDRFSAERPKGSFSTLEIQRTEQGDSAMYLCASSLGGRAEAFFGQGTRLTVV.

CDR3 residues: CAWSVRFGGIGELFF. The CDR3 nucleotides are TGTGCCTGGAGTGTACGCTTTGGGGGAATCGGGGAGCTGTTTTTT. This sequence joins TRBV30 and TRBJ2-2, with D perhaps being TRBD1 or TRBD2 (5 bases each). Trimming removed 0 bases at V and 7 bases at J, with 15 bases between. The CDR3 is 15 residues long. From germline, CDR1 is GTSNPN and CDR2 SVGIG (reference sequence).

There are a few counts of this clone. The same CDR3 arises from other DNA sequences in this sample as well. This chain joins TRBV27 and TRBJ2-1; TRBD2 matches 10 bases. V gave up 4 bases and J gave up 3 bases; unmatched junction bases: 3. The CDR3 covers 15 residues. Looked up from germline, CDR1 is MNHEY and CDR2 is SMNVEV (reference sequence). CDR3 nucleotide sequence: TGTGCCAGCAGTTCCGGACTAGCGGACTACAATGAGCAGTTCTTC. It yields the protein CASSSGLADYNEQFF.